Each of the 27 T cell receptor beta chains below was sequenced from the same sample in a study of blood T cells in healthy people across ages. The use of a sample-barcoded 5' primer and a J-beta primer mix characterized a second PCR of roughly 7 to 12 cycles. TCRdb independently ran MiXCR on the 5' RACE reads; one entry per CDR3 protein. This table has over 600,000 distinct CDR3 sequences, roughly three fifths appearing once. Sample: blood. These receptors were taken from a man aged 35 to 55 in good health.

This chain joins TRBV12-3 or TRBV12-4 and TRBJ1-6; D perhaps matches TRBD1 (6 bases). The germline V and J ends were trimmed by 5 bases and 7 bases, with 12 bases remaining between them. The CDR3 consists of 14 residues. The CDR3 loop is CASSVGGVNSPLHF. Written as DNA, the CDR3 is TGTGCCAGCAGTGTCGGGGGCGTGAATTCACCCCTCCACTTT.

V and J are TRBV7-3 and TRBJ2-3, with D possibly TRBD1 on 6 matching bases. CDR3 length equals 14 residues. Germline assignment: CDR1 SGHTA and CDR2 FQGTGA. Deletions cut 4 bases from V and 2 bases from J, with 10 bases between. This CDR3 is CASSYDRYTDTQYF. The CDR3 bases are TGTGCCAGCAGCTACGACAGGTACACAGATACGCAGTATTTT.

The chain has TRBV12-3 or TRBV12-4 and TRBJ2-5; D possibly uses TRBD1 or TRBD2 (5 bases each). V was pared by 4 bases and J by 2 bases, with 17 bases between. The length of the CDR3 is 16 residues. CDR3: CASSSVPGRGQETQYF. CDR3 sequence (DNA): TGTGCCAGCAGTTCTGTCCCGGGACGGGGACAAGAGACCCAGTACTTC.

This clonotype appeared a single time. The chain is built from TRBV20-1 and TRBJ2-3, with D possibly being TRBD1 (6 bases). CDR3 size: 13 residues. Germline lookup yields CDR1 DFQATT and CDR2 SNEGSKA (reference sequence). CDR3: CTAPGALTDTQYF. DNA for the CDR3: TGCACCGCCCCAGGGGCCTTGACAGATACGCAGTATTTT.

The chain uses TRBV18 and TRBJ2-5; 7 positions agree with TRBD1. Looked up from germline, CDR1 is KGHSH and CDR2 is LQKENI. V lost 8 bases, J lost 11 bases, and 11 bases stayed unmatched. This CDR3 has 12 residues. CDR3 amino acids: CASVGQAGGQYF. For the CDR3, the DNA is TGTGCCAGCGTCGGACAGGCCGGTGGGCAGTACTTC.

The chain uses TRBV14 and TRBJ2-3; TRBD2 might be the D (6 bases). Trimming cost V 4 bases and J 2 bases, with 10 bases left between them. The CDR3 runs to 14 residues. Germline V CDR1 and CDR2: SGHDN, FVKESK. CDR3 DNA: TGTGCCAGCAGCCTAAGGACTACCACAGATACGCAGTATTTT. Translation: CASSLRTTTDTQYF.

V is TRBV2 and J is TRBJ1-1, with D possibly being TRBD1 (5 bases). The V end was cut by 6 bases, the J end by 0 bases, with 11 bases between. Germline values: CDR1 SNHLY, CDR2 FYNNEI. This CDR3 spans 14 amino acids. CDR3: CASRARTLNTEAFF. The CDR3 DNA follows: TGTGCCAGCAGGGCGAGGACACTGAACACTGAAGCTTTCTTT.

The CDR3, as DNA: TGTGCCAGCAGTTTGGTTGAAAAACTGTTTTTT. Its protein is CASSLVEKLFF. This chain uses TRBV2 with TRBJ1-4; D not certain. The CDR3 has 11 amino acids. Germline CDR1 and CDR2: SNHLY and FYNNEI. Trimming cost V 5 bases and J 7 bases, with 5 bases left between them.

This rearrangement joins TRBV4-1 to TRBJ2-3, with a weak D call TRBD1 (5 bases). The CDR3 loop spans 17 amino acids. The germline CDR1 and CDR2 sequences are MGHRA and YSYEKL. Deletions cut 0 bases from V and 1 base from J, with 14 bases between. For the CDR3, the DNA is TGCGCCAGCAGCCAAGACCGGTTCCTCAGGGGCACAGATACGCAGTATTTT. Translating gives CASSQDRFLRGTDTQYF.

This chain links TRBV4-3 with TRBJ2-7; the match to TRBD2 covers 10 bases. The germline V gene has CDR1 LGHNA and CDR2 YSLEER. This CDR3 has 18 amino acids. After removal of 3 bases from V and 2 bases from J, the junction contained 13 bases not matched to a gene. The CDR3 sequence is CASSQPRASGRSTYEQYF. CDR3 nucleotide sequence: TGCGCCAGCAGCCAGCCTCGGGCTAGCGGGAGATCTACCTACGAGCAGTACTTC.

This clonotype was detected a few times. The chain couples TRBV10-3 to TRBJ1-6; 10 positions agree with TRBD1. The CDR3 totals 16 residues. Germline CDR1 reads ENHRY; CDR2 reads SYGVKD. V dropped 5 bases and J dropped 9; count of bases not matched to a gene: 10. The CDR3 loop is CAISKAGTGVGSPLHF. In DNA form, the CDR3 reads TGTGCCATCAGTAAAGCCGGGACAGGGGTAGGTTCACCCCTCCACTTT.

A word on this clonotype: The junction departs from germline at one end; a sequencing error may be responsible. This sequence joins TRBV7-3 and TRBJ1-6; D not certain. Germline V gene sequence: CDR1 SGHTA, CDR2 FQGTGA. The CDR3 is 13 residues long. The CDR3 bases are TGTGCCAGCAGCCAGTCGGGTGGTTCACTCCTCCACTTT. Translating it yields CASSQSGGSLLHF. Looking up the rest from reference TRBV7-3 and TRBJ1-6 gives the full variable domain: GAGVSQTPSNKVTEKGKYVELRCDPISGHTALYWYRQSLGQGPEFLIYFQGTGAADDSGLPNDRFFAVRPEGSVSTLKIQRTERGDSAVYLCASSQSGGSLLHFGNGTRLTVT.

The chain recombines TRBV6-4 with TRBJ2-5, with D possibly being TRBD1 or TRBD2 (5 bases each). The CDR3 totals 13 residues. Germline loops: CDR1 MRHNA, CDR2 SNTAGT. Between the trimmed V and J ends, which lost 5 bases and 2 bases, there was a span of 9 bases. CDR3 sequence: CASSRDAQETQYF. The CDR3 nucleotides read TGTGCCAGCAGTAGGGACGCTCAAGAGACCCAGTACTTC.

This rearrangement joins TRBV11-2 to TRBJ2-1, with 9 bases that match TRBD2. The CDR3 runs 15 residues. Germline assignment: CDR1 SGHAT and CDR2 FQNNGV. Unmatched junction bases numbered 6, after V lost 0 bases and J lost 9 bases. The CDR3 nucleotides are TGTGCCAGCAGCTTAGATGGAGCGGGAGGAGGTGAGCAGTTCTTC. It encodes CASSLDGAGGGEQFF.

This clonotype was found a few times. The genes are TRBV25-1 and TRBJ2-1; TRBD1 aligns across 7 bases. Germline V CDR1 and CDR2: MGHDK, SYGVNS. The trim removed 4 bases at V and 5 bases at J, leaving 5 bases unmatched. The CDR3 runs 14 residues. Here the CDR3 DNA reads TGTGCCAGCAGTGTTAAACAGGGGAACAATGAGCAGTTCTTC. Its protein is CASSVKQGNNEQFF.

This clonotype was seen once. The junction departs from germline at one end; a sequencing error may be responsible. The chain's CDR3 is CAIREFSSETQYF. In nucleotides, the CDR3 is TGTGCCATCAGGGAGTTTAGCTCGGAGACCCAGTACTTC. The rearrangement links TRBV10-3 to TRBJ2-5, with D hard to call. The germline gives CDR1 ENHRY, CDR2 SYGVKD. This CDR3 contains 13 residues.

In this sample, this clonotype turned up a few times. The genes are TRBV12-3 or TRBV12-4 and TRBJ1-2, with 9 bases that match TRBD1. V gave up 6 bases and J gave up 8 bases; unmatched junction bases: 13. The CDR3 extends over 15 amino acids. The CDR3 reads CASRQTGGQMFGYTF. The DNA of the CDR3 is TGTGCCAGCAGACAGACAGGGGGACAAATGTTCGGCTACACCTTC.

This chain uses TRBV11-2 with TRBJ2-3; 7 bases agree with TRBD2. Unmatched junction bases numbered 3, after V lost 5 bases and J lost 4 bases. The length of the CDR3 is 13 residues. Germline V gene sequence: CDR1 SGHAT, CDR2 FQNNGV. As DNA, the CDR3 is TGTGCCAGCAGCCGGACTAGTCCAGATACGCAGTATTTT. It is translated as CASSRTSPDTQYF.

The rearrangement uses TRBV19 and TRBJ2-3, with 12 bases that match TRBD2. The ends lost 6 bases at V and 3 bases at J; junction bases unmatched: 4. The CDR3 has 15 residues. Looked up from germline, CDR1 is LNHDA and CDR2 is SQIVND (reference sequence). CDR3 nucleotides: TGTGCCAGTAGCAAGACTAGCGGGGGAACAGATACGCAGTATTTT. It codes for CASSKTSGGTDTQYF.

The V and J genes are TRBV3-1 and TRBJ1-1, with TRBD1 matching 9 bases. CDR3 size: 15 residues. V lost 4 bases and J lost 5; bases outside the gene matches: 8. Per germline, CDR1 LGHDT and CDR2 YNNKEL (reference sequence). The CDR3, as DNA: TGTGCCAGCAGCCCCTCAACAGGGGGCATGACTGAAGCTTTCTTT. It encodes CASSPSTGGMTEAFF.

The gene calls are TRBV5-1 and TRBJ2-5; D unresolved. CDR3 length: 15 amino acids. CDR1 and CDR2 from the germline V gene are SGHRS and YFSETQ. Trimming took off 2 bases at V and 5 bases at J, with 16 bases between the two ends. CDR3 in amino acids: CASSFSTGDGETQYF. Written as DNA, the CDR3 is TGCGCCAGCAGCTTCAGCACCGGCGATGGGGAGACCCAGTACTTC.

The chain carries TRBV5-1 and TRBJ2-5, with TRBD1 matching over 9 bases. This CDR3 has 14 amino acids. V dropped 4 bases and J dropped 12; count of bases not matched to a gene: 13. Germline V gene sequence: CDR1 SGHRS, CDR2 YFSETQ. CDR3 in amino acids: CASSPETYDRGKYF. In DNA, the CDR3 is TGCGCCAGCAGCCCAGAGACCTATGACAGGGGGAAGTACTTC.

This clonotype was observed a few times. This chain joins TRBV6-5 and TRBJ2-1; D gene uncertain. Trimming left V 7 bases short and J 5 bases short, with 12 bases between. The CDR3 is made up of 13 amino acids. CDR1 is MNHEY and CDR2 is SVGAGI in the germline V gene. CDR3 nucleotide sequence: TGTGCCAGCACCCTTACGAGGAACAATGAGCAGTTCTTC. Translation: CASTLTRNNEQFF.

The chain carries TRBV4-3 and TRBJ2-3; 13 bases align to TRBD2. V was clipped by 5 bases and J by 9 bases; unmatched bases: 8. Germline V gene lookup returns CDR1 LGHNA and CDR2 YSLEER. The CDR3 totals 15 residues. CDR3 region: CASSGRTSGSDTQYF. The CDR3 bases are TGCGCCAGCAGCGGCCGGACTAGCGGGAGCGACACGCAGTATTTT.

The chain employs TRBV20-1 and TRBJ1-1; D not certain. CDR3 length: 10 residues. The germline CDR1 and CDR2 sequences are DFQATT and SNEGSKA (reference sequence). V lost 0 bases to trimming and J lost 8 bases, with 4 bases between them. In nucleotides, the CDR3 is TGCAGTGCTAGAGAGCCGGAAGCTTTCTTT. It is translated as CSAREPEAFF.

This chain's CDR3 is CASRPTRGTGANVLTF. The CDR3 DNA reads as TGTGCCAGCAGACCGACGCGGGGAACTGGGGCCAACGTCCTGACTTTC. The chain joins TRBV2 to TRBJ2-6; possible D gene TRBD2, 6 bases. The CDR3 length is 16 residues. V lost 6 bases and J lost 2, with 14 bases in between. Looked up from germline, CDR1 is SNHLY and CDR2 is FYNNEI.

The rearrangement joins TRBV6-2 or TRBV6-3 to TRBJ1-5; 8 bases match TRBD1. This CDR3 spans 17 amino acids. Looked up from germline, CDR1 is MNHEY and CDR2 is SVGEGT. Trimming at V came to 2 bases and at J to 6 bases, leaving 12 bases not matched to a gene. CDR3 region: CASSYRQTGASSQPQHF. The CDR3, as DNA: TGTGCCAGCAGTTACCGACAGACAGGGGCCAGTAGTCAGCCCCAGCATTTT.